The 31 T cell receptor beta chains given below trace back to one sample, sequenced in a study of T cells in Graves' hyperthyroidism and ophthalmopathy. Amplified TCR beta CDR3 regions came from RNA transcripts. First-round RT-PCR of the TCR CDR3 relied on the HTBI primer set. TCRdb re-called the multiplex PCR reads through MiXCR, storing one row per CDR3 protein. Seen here are some 720,000 distinct CDR3 sequences, approximately 16% observed once, and the top ten hold 8.4%. Sequencing was done on a sample of blood. All receptors derive from a man aged 18 to 29 with Graves' hyperthyroidism.

This clonotype turned up a few times. The chain couples TRBV15 to TRBJ1-2; 7 nucleotides match TRBD1. The V gene end was trimmed by 8 bases and the J gene end by 5 bases; junction bases not matched to a gene: 14. The CDR3 has 15 residues. Germline V CDR1 and CDR2: LNHNV, YYDKDF (reference sequence). The CDR3 DNA sequence: TGTGCCACCGCGGGGTCGGACAGGTTTTTTTATGGCTACACCTTC. Residues: CATAGSDRFFYGYTF.

V usage is TRBV12-3 or TRBV12-4 and J usage is TRBJ1-5; 7 nucleotides align to TRBD1. With 6 bases clipped from V and 3 bases from J, the junction kept 5 bases outside the gene matches. The CDR3 extends over 14 amino acids. CDR3 in DNA: TGTGCCAGCAGAGAAGACAGGGCCAATCAGCCCCAGCATTTT. Amino acid sequence: CASREDRANQPQHF.

This clonotype was seen repeatedly, ten times or more. The chain employs TRBV6-1 and TRBJ2-3; 8 nucleotides align to TRBD2. With V trimmed by 5 bases and J by 5 bases, 6 bases remained unmatched. From germline, CDR1 is MNHNS and CDR2 SASEGT. The CDR3 has 14 residues. This CDR3 reads CASSYKAGGDTQYF. CDR3 nucleotides: TGTGCCAGCAGTTATAAGGCGGGAGGAGATACGCAGTATTTT.

This clonotype was recorded many times. V is TRBV28 and J is TRBJ2-7, with a weak D call TRBD2 (7 bases). Germline V gives CDR1 MDHEN, CDR2 SYDVKM. This CDR3 has 14 residues. The V and J ends lost 5 bases and 6 bases respectively, with 17 bases between them. The CDR3 protein is CASSTRGGWVEQYF. For the CDR3, the DNA is TGTGCCAGCAGTACCCGCGGGGGCTGGGTCGAGCAGTACTTC. The complete variable domain, with remaining parts taken from reference TRBV28 and TRBJ2-7, reads DVKVTQSSRYLVKRTGEKVFLECVQDMDHENMFWYRQDPGLGLRLIYFSYDVKMKEKGDIPEGYSVSREKKERFSLILESASTNQTSMYLCASSTRGGWVEQYFGPGTRLTVT.

In this sample, this clonotype turned up many times. The chain combines TRBV12-3 or TRBV12-4 with TRBJ2-3; 9 bases align to TRBD1. The CDR3 loop spans 14 amino acids. Trimming at V came to 5 bases and at J to 5 bases, leaving 5 bases not matched to a gene. This CDR3 is CASSPGTGIDTQYF. CDR3 nucleotide sequence: TGTGCCAGCAGTCCCGGGACAGGGATAGATACGCAGTATTTT.

This clonotype was recorded at least ten times. The chain employs TRBV20-1 and TRBJ2-7, with 8 bases aligning to TRBD1. The V segment lost 6 bases and the J segment 1 base; nucleotides outside the gene matches: 8. Germline CDR1 is DFQATT and CDR2 is SNEGSKA (reference sequence). CDR3 length: 14 residues. CDR3 loop: CSAPKGQASYEQYF. CDR3 nucleotides: TGCAGTGCACCGAAGGGACAGGCATCCTACGAGCAGTACTTC.

Concerning this clonotype itself: A clone one base away is much larger, so this may be a read error. The chain recombines TRBV30 with TRBJ2-1; TRBD1 matches at 7 bases. This CDR3 is 11 amino acids long. Germline CDR1 GTSNPN, CDR2 SVGIG (reference sequence). The CDR3 region has the DNA TGTATAGGGGGCGTTTTTGGTGAGCAGTTCTTC. Translation: CIGGVFGEQFF.

The V and J genes are TRBV30 and TRBJ2-1; 8 bases are shared with TRBD2. V lost 4 bases and J lost 8; bases outside the gene matches: 10. Germline loops: CDR1 GTSNPN, CDR2 SVGIG (reference sequence). The CDR3 is 14 residues long. As DNA, the CDR3 is TGTGCCTGGACAACTAGCGGAACCTGGGATGAGCAGTTCTTC. As protein: CAWTTSGTWDEQFF.

The V call is TRBV28, the J call TRBJ2-7; D might be TRBD1 (5 bases). V was shortened by 1 base and J by 5 bases, with 9 bases between the two germline ends. Germline values: CDR1 MDHEN, CDR2 SYDVKM. The CDR3 loop spans 13 amino acids. CDR3 amino acids: CASSLLDKDEQYF. For the CDR3, the DNA is TGTGCCAGCAGTTTATTGGACAAGGACGAGCAGTACTTC.

The chain joins TRBV11-3 to TRBJ2-7; D is unclear. Trimming cost V 3 bases and J 2 bases, with 8 bases left between them. CDR3 size: 13 residues. Germline V gene sequence: CDR1 SGHNT, CDR2 YENEEA. The CDR3 nucleotides read TGTGCCAGCAGCTTTGAGGATCCCTACGAGCAGTACTTC. Its protein product is CASSFEDPYEQYF. The whole variable domain, remainder taken from reference TRBV11-3 and TRBJ2-7, is EAGVVQSPRYKIIEKKQPVAFWCNPISGHNTLYWYLQNLGQGPELLIRYENEEAVDDSQLPKDRFSAERLKGVDSTLKIQPAELGDSAVYLCASSFEDPYEQYFGPGTRLTVT.

This clonotype was seen at least ten times. This chain links TRBV28 with TRBJ1-2, with D possibly TRBD1 on 5 matching bases. Germline CDR1 is MDHEN and CDR2 is SYDVKM. The CDR3 sequence is 14 residues long. V lost 5 bases and J 13 bases, leaving 23 bases between the germline ends. The CDR3, as DNA: TGTGCCAGCAGTGCCCCGGGACTCCGAGGGATTGGCACCTTC. It encodes CASSAPGLRGIGTF.

The table lists this clonotype with many counts. The chain joins TRBV4-1 to TRBJ1-1, with 7 bases aligning to TRBD1. The V gene end was trimmed by 4 bases and the J gene end by 1 base; junction bases not matched to a gene: 6. Germline CDR1 MGHRA, CDR2 YSYEKL. The CDR3 has 15 amino acids. This chain's CDR3 is CASSPNDRANTEAFF. CDR3 DNA sequence: TGCGCCAGCAGCCCGAACGACAGGGCGAACACTGAAGCTTTCTTT.

In this sample, this clonotype turned up a few times. The J gene is TRBJ2-5, the V gene TRBV28, with D possibly TRBD1 on 5 matching bases. This CDR3 has 13 residues. The germline V gene has CDR1 MDHEN and CDR2 SYDVKM. The V end was cut by 7 bases, the J end by 5 bases, with 14 bases between. CDR3 loop: CASIGATRETQYF. In DNA form, the CDR3 reads TGTGCCAGCATTGGGGCCACCCGGGAGACCCAGTACTTC.

As to this clonotype: This clone may be a read error of a much larger clone one base away. The chain recombines TRBV28 with TRBJ2-2, with 7 bases matching TRBD2. The germline V gene has CDR1 MDHEN and CDR2 SYDVKM. The V segment lost 8 bases and the J segment 5 bases; nucleotides outside the gene matches: 11. This CDR3 spans 15 amino acids. This CDR3 reads CASGRAGVRTGELFF. For the CDR3, the DNA is TGTGCCAGCGGTCGCGCGGGAGTACGGACCGGGGAGCTGTTTTTT.

This clonotype appeared a single time. V and J are TRBV20-1 and TRBJ2-5; D is unresolved. CDR3 length: 13 residues. V was shortened by 3 bases and J by 2 bases, with 10 bases between the two germline ends. Germline lookup yields CDR1 DFQATT and CDR2 SNEGSKA (reference sequence). CDR3 DNA: TGCAGTGCTAGGTCGGACCGTCAAGAGACCCAGTACTTC. Its translation is CSARSDRQETQYF.

The chain is built from TRBV5-6 and TRBJ1-1; 7 positions agree with TRBD1. The CDR3 runs 16 residues. Germline trimming cut 5 bases from V and 3 bases from J; bases unmatched to any gene: 13. Germline CDR1 SGHDT, CDR2 YYEEEE. DNA for the CDR3: TGTGCCAGCAGTCCCGGCCGACAGGGTTGGGACACTGAAGCTTTCTTT. Protein: CASSPGRQGWDTEAFF. The full variable domain, its missing parts supplied by reference TRBV5-6 and TRBJ1-1, is DAGVTQSPTHLIKTRGQQVTLRCSPKSGHDTVSWYQQALGQGPQFIFQYYEEEERQRGNFPDRFSGHQFPNYSSELNVNALLLGDSALYLCASSPGRQGWDTEAFFGQGTRLTVV.

This clonotype has a count of ten or more. The J gene is TRBJ2-7, the V gene TRBV28; TRBD1 or TRBD2 may be the D gene (5 bases each). CDR1 and CDR2 (germline): MDHEN, SYDVKM. The CDR3 consists of 15 residues. V lost 6 bases and J 4 bases, leaving 19 bases between the germline ends. Here the CDR3 reads CASRPAGTGRYEQYF. The CDR3 bases are TGTGCCAGCAGACCGGCCGGGACGGGGCGATACGAGCAGTACTTC. The full variable domain, in which reference TRBV28 and TRBJ2-7 provide the parts outside the CDR3, is DVKVTQSSRYLVKRTGEKVFLECVQDMDHENMFWYRQDPGLGLRLIYFSYDVKMKEKGDIPEGYSVSREKKERFSLILESASTNQTSMYLCASRPAGTGRYEQYFGPGTRLTVT.

This clonotype was found a few times. The rearrangement links TRBV28 to TRBJ1-4; D possibly corresponds to TRBD1 (5 bases). CDR1 is MDHEN, CDR2 SYDVKM, per germline. The CDR3 has 13 amino acids. Trimming cost V 8 bases and J 5 bases, with 12 bases left between them. CDR3 nucleotide sequence: TGTGCCAGCGTATCGTGGGGGAATGAAAAACTGTTTTTT. It yields the protein CASVSWGNEKLFF.

The table lists this clonotype with many counts. The chain has TRBV6-1 and TRBJ1-1; D unclear. The CDR3 is made up of 15 amino acids. Trimming left V 2 bases short and J 2 bases short, with 12 bases between. Germline assignment: CDR1 MNHNS and CDR2 SASEGT. The CDR3 DNA is TGTGCCAGCAGTGAAACTGGCGGAAGAAACACTGAAGCTTTCTTT. It is translated as CASSETGGRNTEAFF.

In its sample, this clonotype was seen a few times. The V gene is TRBV10-3, the J gene TRBJ2-7; D unclear. Between the trimmed V and J ends, which lost 2 bases and 4 bases, there was a span of 9 bases. CDR1 is ENHRY and CDR2 is SYGVKD in the germline V gene. The CDR3 runs to 13 residues. CDR3 bases: TGTGCCATCAGTGAGGGGTCGGGTTACGAGCAGTACTTC. Translating it yields CAISEGSGYEQYF.

CDR3 sequence (DNA): TGTGCCAGCAGCCAAGAAGAGGGCCAGGGGGGCTACAAGAGATCCCAGTACTTC. It translates to CASSQEEGQGGYKRSQYF. This chain connects TRBV14 to TRBJ2-5, with D possibly being TRBD1 (7 bases). The CDR3 spans 18 residues. V lost 0 bases and J lost 9, with 26 bases in between. The germline gives CDR1 SGHDN, CDR2 FVKESK.

This clonotype was seen repeatedly, ten times or more. The chain employs TRBV7-9 and TRBJ2-3; 13 nucleotides line up with TRBD2. Germline CDR1 SEHNR, CDR2 FQNEAQ (reference sequence). CDR3 length equals 16 residues. Trimming removed 8 bases from V and 0 bases from J; junction bases left unmatched: 5. The CDR3 loop is CASPPGLAGSTDTQYF. For the CDR3, the DNA is TGTGCCAGCCCGCCGGGACTAGCGGGAAGCACAGATACGCAGTATTTT.

The chain joins TRBV6-1 to TRBJ1-2, with D perhaps matching TRBD1 (5 bases). From germline, CDR1 is MNHNS and CDR2 SASEGT. This CDR3 is built from 14 residues. V lost 7 bases and J 4 bases, leaving 16 bases between the germline ends. The CDR3 is CASTQRGSGYGYTF. The CDR3 nucleotides read TGTGCCAGCACCCAAAGGGGCAGTGGCTATGGCTACACCTTC.

The V call is TRBV24-1, the J call TRBJ2-7; 9 positions agree with TRBD1. CDR3 length: 15 residues. V trimming: 3 bases; J trimming: 5 bases; junction bases outside the gene matches: 7. The germline V gene has CDR1 KGHDR and CDR2 SFDVKD. The CDR3 nucleotides are TGTGCCACCAGTGATCCGCAGGGACAGGGTGACGAGCAGTACTTC. It codes for CATSDPQGQGDEQYF.

The genes are TRBV18 and TRBJ2-7; the match to TRBD2 covers 7 bases. This CDR3 is 14 amino acids long. Germline assignment: CDR1 KGHSH and CDR2 LQKENI. V shed 5 bases and J 3 bases; nucleotides not matched to a gene: 7. CDR3 amino acids: CASSNVAGLYEQYF. The CDR3 nucleotides are TGTGCCAGCTCAAATGTAGCGGGTCTCTACGAGCAGTACTTC.

The sample holds a few counts of this clonotype. The rearrangement uses TRBV6-1 and TRBJ1-5; no definite D call. Germline lookup yields CDR1 MNHNS and CDR2 SASEGT. V lost 5 bases and J lost 7, with 9 bases in between. The CDR3 is 12 residues long. This CDR3 reads CASSYPDQPQHF. CDR3 in DNA: TGTGCCAGCAGTTATCCGGACCAGCCCCAGCATTTT.

This sequence joins TRBV6-2 or TRBV6-3 and TRBJ2-7; the match to TRBD2 covers 7 bases. Germline V lookup: CDR1 MNHEY, CDR2 SVGEGT. The CDR3 loop spans 16 amino acids. V lost 1 base, J lost 7 bases, and 13 bases stayed unmatched. The CDR3 DNA reads as TGTGCCAGCAGTTACTTCCATGAGGGAGGGCCGGGGGAGCAGTACTTC. It encodes CASSYFHEGGPGEQYF.

The table lists this clonotype with a few counts. The chain has TRBV5-1 and TRBJ2-5; D possibly corresponds to TRBD2 (5 bases). Trimming took off 4 bases at V and 4 bases at J, with 11 bases between the two ends. Germline loops: CDR1 SGHRS, CDR2 YFSETQ. There are 13 residues in the CDR3. For the CDR3, the DNA is TGCGCCAGCAGCGAGGGATTCGGAGAGACCCAGTACTTC. It codes for CASSEGFGETQYF.

The CDR3: CASGLDIAATGELFF. CDR3 sequence (DNA): TGTGCCAGCGGGTTGGACATCGCGGCGACCGGGGAGCTGTTTTTT. The genes are TRBV6-1 and TRBJ2-2; D possibly corresponds to TRBD1 (5 bases). V lost 8 bases and J 5 bases, leaving 18 bases between the germline ends. The CDR3 extends over 15 amino acids. Looked up from germline, CDR1 is MNHNS and CDR2 is SASEGT.

This clonotype came up many times. The chain is built from TRBV18 and TRBJ1-4; a weak D match, TRBD1 (5 bases). This CDR3 has 15 residues. Between the trimmed V and J ends, which lost 0 bases and 5 bases, there was a span of 10 bases. In germline, CDR1 is KGHSH, CDR2 LQKENI. CDR3 in DNA: TGTGCCAGCTCACCACCGTCGCGACAGAATGAAAAACTGTTTTTT. Translated: CASSPPSRQNEKLFF. Filled out from reference TRBV18 and TRBJ1-4, the complete variable domain reads NAGVMQNPRHLVRRRGQEARLRCSPMKGHSHVYWYRQLPEEGLKFMVYLQKENIIDESGMPKERFSAEFPKEGPSILRIQQVVRGDSAAYFCASSPPSRQNEKLFFGSGTQLSVL.

This clonotype was found many times. The chain is built from TRBV27 and TRBJ2-1, with 8 bases matching TRBD2. CDR3 size: 14 residues. Per the germline V gene, CDR1 is MNHEY and CDR2 is SMNVEV (reference sequence). Trimming took 1 base from V and 9 from J; bases not matched to a gene: 5. CDR3 sequence: CASSLYGRGSEQFF. CDR3 in DNA: TGTGCCAGCAGTTTATACGGGAGGGGGTCTGAGCAGTTCTTC.